The 6 T cell receptor beta chains in this list originate from one sample, sequenced in a study of CD8 T cells in Susac syndrome. A quantity of roughly 0.5 to 1 ug RNA underwent reverse transcription using random hexamers. From the immunoSEQ multiplex PCR reads, TCRdb called clonotypes with MiXCR, one entry per CDR3 protein. The repertoire has around 130,000 distinct CDR3 sequences, approximately 95% of them found once; the top ten carry approximately 0.12%. Sequences were obtained from CD4+ T cells from PBMCs. The origin of the receptors is a human donor with multiple sclerosis.

This clonotype was observed a single time. The V gene is TRBV29-1, the J gene TRBJ1-1; D call uncertain. This CDR3 region has 13 residues. Germline V lookup: CDR1 SQVTM, CDR2 ANQGSEA. V lost 3 bases and J lost 1, with 9 bases in between. CDR3 loop: CSVENGANTEAFF. The CDR3 region has the DNA TGCAGCGTTGAGAACGGAGCGAACACTGAAGCTTTCTTT.

The CDR3 DNA sequence: TGTGCCTGGAGCGGACCGGGACAGGGGAATGAAAAACTGTTTTTT. Translated, it gives CAWSGPGQGNEKLFF. V gene TRBV30 combines with J gene TRBJ1-4, with 10 bases aligning to TRBD1. The CDR3 runs to 15 residues. Germline V CDR1 and CDR2: GTSNPN, SVGIG (reference sequence). The J segment lost 5 bases and the V segment lost 3 bases, leaving 6 bases of the junction unmatched.

With respect to this clonotype: The junction shows a germline mismatch at one end, possibly a read error. The V gene is TRBV29-1, the J gene TRBJ1-2; 7 nucleotides line up with TRBD1. Germline V gene data show CDR1 as SQVTM and CDR2 as ANQGSEA. The CDR3 extends over 12 amino acids. CDR3: CSVVTGNSGYTF. The CDR3 coding sequence is TGCAGCGTTGTGACAGGGAACTCTGGCTACACCTTC.

This chain connects TRBV11-1 to TRBJ2-7; 12 positions match TRBD1. Germline assignment: CDR1 SGHAT and CDR2 FQDESV (reference sequence). The CDR3 covers 15 residues. V was pared by 3 bases and J by 0 bases, with 0 bases of the junction left unmatched. CDR3: CASSLGQGASYEQYF. Here the CDR3 DNA reads TGTGCCAGCAGCTTGGGACAGGGGGCCTCCTACGAGCAGTACTTC.

The CDR3 protein is CASAGGPSYEQYF. For the CDR3, the DNA is TGTGCCAGCGCGGGAGGGCCCTCCTACGAGCAGTACTTC. The genes are TRBV28 and TRBJ2-7; TRBD2 aligns across 9 bases. The trim removed 8 bases at V and 0 bases at J, leaving 2 bases unmatched. CDR1 MDHEN and CDR2 SYDVKM come from the germline V gene. This CDR3 has 13 amino acids.

The chain joins TRBV11-3 to TRBJ2-3; 9 nucleotides agree with TRBD2. The CDR3 covers 16 residues. The V gene's germline CDR1 is SGHNT and CDR2 YENEEA. V lost 0 bases to trimming and J lost 4 bases; unmatched junction nucleotides: 5. CDR3 sequence reads: CASSLDGLARSDTQYF. In DNA form, the CDR3 reads TGTGCCAGCAGCTTAGATGGACTAGCGCGGTCAGATACGCAGTATTTT.